The source of this T cell receptor (beta chain) is a study of CD8+ T cells in alopecia areata (dated 2018 in TCRdb). About the investigation overall: The treated patients, all with moderate-to-severe alopecia areata, were enrolled in an open-label pilot trial of oral tofacitinib given at 5 to 10 mg twice daily. In humans, TCRbeta sequencing was performed on scalp tissue and on sorted CD4+ and CD8+ peripheral blood T cells from healthy controls and from patients with patchy or totalis/universalis alopecia areata. The RNA source kit depended on sample type: the PAXgene miRNA kit for fixed scalp, the miRNeasy kit for PBMCs, and the RNeasy kit for mouse skin. The SALT score, which quantifies the percentage of affected scalp surface area, was used to measure disease severity in treated patients. High-throughput TCRbeta sequencing was used to examine T cell clonal expansion in alopecia areata in both the C3H/HeJ mouse model and human patients. TCRbeta CDR3 regions were amplified by immunoSEQ multiplex PCR with 35 Vbeta forward and 13 Jbeta reverse primers. Tofacitinib-treated patients had biopsies at baseline and at 4 and 24 weeks of treatment, with a later scalp biopsy in several patients. Patients received tofacitinib for 6 to 18 months and were then followed off drug for 6 months to check for delayed response and recurrence. Scalp clonality was compared across normal scalp (n=4), patchy alopecia areata scalp (n=8), and alopecia totalis/universalis scalp (n=8).

Libraries were constructed by the immunoSEQ multiplex PCR assay. RNA was extracted from all samples and reverse transcribed into cDNA as template for TCR sequencing. SuperScript III was used to make first-strand cDNA, primed with a 2:1 mix of oligo-dT and random hexamers. A synthetic immune receptor repertoire was used to measure amplification bias, and any remaining bias was corrected computationally. In the source study's methods: After raw reads were preprocessed to remove errors, the CDR3 was defined following IMGT conventions as running from the conserved cysteine to phenylalanine. Clonality was computed as 1 minus the Shannon entropy, with the entropy normalized by log2 of the number of productive unique TCRs. Whether scalp clones were CD4 or CD8 was inferred by matching scalp TCRbeta sequences against CD4 and CD8 repertoires sorted from blood. What TCRdb holds here is the immuneACCESS table cut down to in-frame rearrangements. Part of the clones is not present; checked against another copy, under half of the missing clones reflect an unresolved V gene, and the others are unexplained. V and J calls and clone size are as listed in that table; D and trimming were resolved from the DNA. The sample table records approximately 200,000 clones; roughly three fifths of these occur just once. The biggest ten clones account for 0.65% to 0.7% of the sample.

General study outcomes and caveats: Compared with mice, TCR sequences shared between patients were less clear, possibly partly because of HLA diversity across the patient population. Tofacitinib significantly lowered scalp clonality and the number of expanded CD8+ clones among the top 100 scalp clones. Many expanded lesional clones were found to persist in scalp and blood during tofacitinib treatment, and relapse after treatment cessation may be partly explained by this persistence. The treated cohort was small, with a single nonresponder, so links between baseline CD8+ expansion and response need larger studies. Higher clonality and more expanded CD8+ clones were observed in lesional scalp than in normal scalp, particularly in alopecia totalis/universalis, a finding suggestive of antigenic drive. Resident alphabeta T cells in normal human skin are also sequenced, complicating scalp TCR repertoire analysis, unlike mouse skin dominated by gammadelta T cells.

V gives up 7 bases and J gives up 4 bases, and the segment between their germline ends measures 11 bases. CDR1 and CDR2 are drawn from the germline V gene: LGHNA, YNFKEQ. Counted from cysteine to phenylalanine, this CDR3 has 13 amino acids. Of all the DNA, just the CDR3 is kept, 39 bases in frame from base 1. Reading the label with the study, this specimen's time point is: about four weeks on oral tofacitinib. Per the publication, the treatment or condition label means: oral pan-JAK inhibitor, 5-10 mg twice daily. Peripheral blood and lesional scalp punch biopsies were obtained from patients with alopecia areata. PBMCs were isolated by density centrifugation and stained for CD3, CD4 and CD8, after which CD4+ and CD8+ T cells were sorted on a FACSAria. On this clone itself: The target of this receptor is not known. Per-base qualities were not stored, and no clone one base away is much larger.

The TCR sequence derives from a human donor with alopecia areata. Recombination linked TRBV4-2 to TRBJ2-1; possibly the D gene is TRBD1, per 5 matching bases. The sequencing here drew on CD4+ T cells sorted from blood, taken at week 4, from a patient treated with tofacitinib. The sequence in DNA is TGTGCCAGCAAGACAGACAAGTACAATGAGCAGTTCTTC. Its protein product is CASKTDKYNEQFF.